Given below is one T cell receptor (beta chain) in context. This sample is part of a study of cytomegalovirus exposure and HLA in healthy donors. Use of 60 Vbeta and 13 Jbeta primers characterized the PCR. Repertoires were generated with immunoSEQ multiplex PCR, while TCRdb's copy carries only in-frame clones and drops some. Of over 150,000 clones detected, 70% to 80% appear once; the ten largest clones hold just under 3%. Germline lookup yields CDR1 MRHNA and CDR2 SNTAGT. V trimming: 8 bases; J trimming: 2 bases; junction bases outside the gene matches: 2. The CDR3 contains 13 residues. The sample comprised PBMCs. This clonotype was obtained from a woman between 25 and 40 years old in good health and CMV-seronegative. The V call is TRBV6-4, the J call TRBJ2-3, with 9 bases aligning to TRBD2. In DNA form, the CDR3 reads TGTGCCAGCGCTAGCGGGGACACAGATACGCAGTATTTT. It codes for CASASGDTDTQYF.